Shown below are 21 T cell receptor beta chains from a single sample sequenced in a study of cytotoxic CD8 clonotypes in ibrutinib-treated CLL. Sequencing was performed with immunoSEQ multiplex PCR; in TCRdb, only in-frame clones are kept and a portion is missing. The data show approximately 320,000 clones, with 67% seen just once and approximately 6% held by the top ten. The sample was PBMCs, taken after 36 months of ibrutinib treatment. The receptors originated from a human donor with chronic lymphocytic leukemia.

The chain recombines TRBV6-5 with TRBJ1-2; unclear D gene. V lost 7 bases, J lost 7 bases, and 22 bases lay in between. Germline CDR1 MNHEY, CDR2 SVGAGI. The CDR3 sequence is 15 residues long. The CDR3 DNA sequence: TGTGCCAGCACCGACAAGCTCCTGGTAAAAGCTGGCTACACCTTC. This encodes CASTDKLLVKAGYTF.

The chain couples TRBV2 to TRBJ2-5; TRBD1 aligns across 11 bases. Germline-derived CDR1 and CDR2 are SNHLY and FYNNEI. The junction had 1 base not matched to a gene; V was cut back by 0 bases and J by 4 bases. This CDR3 has 15 amino acids. The CDR3 nucleotides read TGTGCCAGCAGTGAAGCCGGGACAGGGGGAGAGACCCAGTACTTC. Its protein product is CASSEAGTGGETQYF.

The J gene is TRBJ2-7, the V gene TRBV5-1; D might be TRBD1 or TRBD2, each matching 5 bases. V was shortened by 0 bases and J by 7 bases, with 11 bases between the two germline ends. The CDR3 sequence is 13 residues long. CDR1 and CDR2 (germline): SGHRS, YFSETQ. The CDR3 nucleotides are TGCGCCAGCAGCTTGGCCGGCGAGGGGGAGCAGTACTTC. Translation: CASSLAGEGEQYF.

This sequence joins TRBV11-2 and TRBJ2-5, with 9 bases lining up with TRBD2. The CDR3 totals 15 residues. After removal of 1 base from V and 4 bases from J, the junction contained 4 bases not matched to a gene. CDR1 SGHAT and CDR2 FQNNGV come from the germline V gene. CDR3 DNA: TGTGCCAGCAGCTTAGGGGCGGGAGGGCGAGAGACCCAGTACTTC. It encodes CASSLGAGGRETQYF. Filled out from reference TRBV11-2 and TRBJ2-5, the complete variable domain reads EAGVAQSPRYKIIEKRQSVAFWCNPISGHATLYWYQQILGQGPKLLIQFQNNGVVDDSQLPKDRFSAERLKGVDSTLKIQPAKLEDSAVYLCASSLGAGGRETQYFGPGTRLLVL.

This clone was seen only once. This CDR3 is CASSLVPGRAGNTIYF. For the CDR3, the DNA is TGTGCCAGCAGTTTAGTGCCAGGGAGGGCTGGAAACACCATATATTTT. V usage is TRBV6-5 and J usage is TRBJ1-3; TRBD1 might be the D (5 bases). Germline CDR1 reads MNHEY; CDR2 reads SVGAGI. Deletions cut 4 bases from V and 2 bases from J, with 15 bases between. This CDR3 region has 16 residues.

The rearrangement joins TRBV29-1 to TRBJ2-1; 8 nucleotides line up with TRBD1. The germline V gene has CDR1 SQVTM and CDR2 ANQGSEA. This CDR3 spans 15 amino acids. J was trimmed by 1 base and V by 4 bases; bases with no gene match: 6. CDR3 in amino acids: CSVGGQVGSYNEQFF. The DNA of the CDR3 is TGCAGCGTTGGGGGACAGGTGGGTTCCTACAATGAGCAGTTCTTC.

This chain uses TRBV5-5 with TRBJ1-1, with D perhaps TRBD1 (5 bases). Trimming removed 4 bases at V and 5 bases at J, with 12 bases between. The germline V gene has CDR1 SGHKS and CDR2 YYEKEE (reference sequence). The CDR3 spans 13 residues. In DNA form, the CDR3 reads TGTGCCAGCAGCGGGGCGTTTGGAACTGAAGCTTTCTTT. Protein: CASSGAFGTEAFF.

This chain connects TRBV28 to TRBJ1-1, with TRBD1 matching 7 bases. The CDR3 spans 12 residues. Germline CDR1 and CDR2: MDHEN and SYDVKM. V dropped 5 bases and J dropped 5; count of bases not matched to a gene: 2. The CDR3 DNA reads as TGTGCCAGCAGTCAGGGGGTGACTGAAGCTTTCTTT. Its protein is CASSQGVTEAFF.

This rearrangement joins TRBV2 to TRBJ2-7; D may be TRBD2 (6 bases). Germline V gene lookup returns CDR1 SNHLY and CDR2 FYNNEI. V was shortened by 4 bases and J by 3 bases, with 16 bases between the two germline ends. CDR3 length equals 15 residues. The CDR3 bases are TGTGCCAGCAGTGGTCTTAGGACTACAATCTACGAGCAGTACTTC. Amino acid sequence: CASSGLRTTIYEQYF.

This chain links TRBV7-2 with TRBJ2-7; 8 positions match TRBD2. V gave up 5 bases and J gave up 0 bases; unmatched junction bases: 6. Per the germline V gene, CDR1 is SGHTA and CDR2 is FQGNSA. The CDR3 has 15 amino acids. The CDR3 nucleotides are TGTGCCAGCAGCCCCAGCGGGGGCTACTCCTACGAGCAGTACTTC. This gives the protein CASSPSGGYSYEQYF.

The rearrangement uses TRBV10-1 and TRBJ1-2, with 8 bases aligning to TRBD1. CDR1 WNHNN and CDR2 SYGVQD come from the germline V gene (reference sequence). V was clipped by 7 bases and J by 7 bases; unmatched bases: 8. The CDR3 has 13 amino acids. CDR3 in amino acids: CASTDGTGRGYTF. The CDR3 DNA reads TGCGCCAGCACGGATGGGACAGGACGTGGCTACACCTTC.

V usage is TRBV14 and J usage is TRBJ2-2, with D perhaps TRBD2 (6 bases). V gave up 8 bases and J gave up 5 bases, with 18 bases separating them. This CDR3 comprises 15 residues. Germline V gene sequence: CDR1 SGHDN, CDR2 FVKESK. The DNA of the CDR3 is TGTGCCAGCCACCCTACGGGGGTTCTAACCGGGGAGCTGTTTTTT. This gives the protein CASHPTGVLTGELFF.

The chain joins TRBV29-1 to TRBJ1-2; a weak D match, TRBD1 (5 bases). The CDR3 extends over 13 amino acids. The germline gives CDR1 SQVTM, CDR2 ANQGSEA. CDR3: CSFQGTGGGGYTF. CDR3 in DNA: TGCAGTTTCCAAGGGACGGGGGGAGGAGGCTACACCTTC. Together with reference TRBV29-1 and TRBJ1-2, the CDR3 gives the full variable domain: SAVISQKPSRDICQRGTSLTIQCQVDSQVTMMFWYRQQPGQSLTLIATANQGSEATYESGFVIDKFPISRPNLTFSTLTVSNMSPEDSSIYLCSFQGTGGGGYTFGSGTRLTVV.

Comment on this clone: At one end the junction does not follow the germline gene, possibly because of a read error. The genes are TRBV11-2 and TRBJ1-6; 9 bases line up with TRBD1. The CDR3 runs to 18 residues. CDR1 and CDR2 (germline): SGHAT, FQNNGV. CDR3 protein: CASSLTEDRGSHNSPLHF. DNA of the CDR3: TGTGCCAGCAGCTTAACTGAGGACAGGGGCTCCCATAATTCACCCCTCCACTTT.

In regard to this clone: Its ends do not fully match the called genes, so a read error is possible. The rearrangement links TRBV20-1 to TRBJ2-2; D ambiguous. The CDR3 spans 11 residues. Germline values: CDR1 DFQATT, CDR2 SNEGSKA (reference sequence). The CDR3 spells CSAGDTGELFF. CDR3 DNA: TGCAGTGCTGGAGACACCGGGGAGCTGTTTTTT.

This clone was detected only a few times. This chain uses TRBV12-5 with TRBJ2-7; D remains ambiguous. Between the trimmed V and J ends, which lost 4 bases and 4 bases, there was a span of 8 bases. The germline V gene has CDR1 LGHNT and CDR2 FRNRAP. The CDR3 runs to 12 residues. The CDR3 DNA sequence: TGTGCTAGTGGTTCCGACGGTTACGAGCAGTACTTC. Translated, it gives CASGSDGYEQYF. Variable domain in full (rest from reference TRBV12-5 and TRBJ2-7): DARVTQTPRHKVTEMGQEVTMRCQPILGHNTVFWYRQTMMQGLELLAYFRNRAPLDDSGMPKDRFSAEMPDATLATLKIQPSEPRDSAVYFCASGSDGYEQYFGPGTRLTVT.

V gene TRBV11-2 combines with J gene TRBJ2-5; tentative D call: TRBD2 (6 bases). The V and J ends lost 3 bases and 4 bases respectively, with 15 bases between them. Germline V gene data show CDR1 as SGHAT and CDR2 as FQNNGV. The CDR3 is 15 amino acids. This CDR3 reads CASSFSSGSRETQYF. CDR3 DNA sequence: TGTGCCAGCAGCTTTTCGTCCGGGAGTCGAGAGACCCAGTACTTC.

The sample holds a few counts of this clone. The chain carries TRBV2 and TRBJ2-7, with 9 nucleotides matching TRBD2. The CDR3 length is 17 residues. Germline CDR1 and CDR2: SNHLY and FYNNEI. V was clipped by 3 bases and J by 5 bases; unmatched bases: 14. Here the CDR3 reads CASSDSFPSGVRHEQYF. CDR3 DNA: TGTGCCAGCAGTGATTCGTTCCCTAGCGGGGTCCGACACGAGCAGTACTTC.

The chain carries TRBV12-2 and TRBJ2-7; TRBD1, as called in the table, went unchecked against the DNA. TRBV12-2 is recorded as a pseudogene. The CDR3 sequence is 15 residues long. The DNA of the CDR3 is TGTGCAAGTCGCGCAAGGACAGGGAGCTCCTACGAGCAGTACTTC. Its translation is CASRARTGSSYEQYF.

This clone was seen just once. The rearrangement links TRBV11-2 to TRBJ2-5, with D perhaps TRBD2 (5 bases). The CDR3 spans 14 residues. Germline CDR1 and CDR2: SGHAT and FQNNGV. V lost 1 base to trimming and J lost 5 bases, with 11 bases between them. The CDR3 sequence: CASSLARARETQYF. In nucleotides, the CDR3 is TGTGCCAGCAGCTTAGCGAGGGCGAGGGAGACCCAGTACTTC.

The V call is TRBV28, the J call TRBJ2-5, with 9 positions matching TRBD1. V gave up 4 bases and J gave up 5 bases; unmatched junction bases: 11. From germline, CDR1 is MDHEN and CDR2 SYDVKM. CDR3 length: 16 amino acids. Here the CDR3 reads CASSSTGTGWGETQYF. In DNA form, the CDR3 reads TGTGCCAGCAGTTCCACTGGGACAGGGTGGGGTGAGACCCAGTACTTC.